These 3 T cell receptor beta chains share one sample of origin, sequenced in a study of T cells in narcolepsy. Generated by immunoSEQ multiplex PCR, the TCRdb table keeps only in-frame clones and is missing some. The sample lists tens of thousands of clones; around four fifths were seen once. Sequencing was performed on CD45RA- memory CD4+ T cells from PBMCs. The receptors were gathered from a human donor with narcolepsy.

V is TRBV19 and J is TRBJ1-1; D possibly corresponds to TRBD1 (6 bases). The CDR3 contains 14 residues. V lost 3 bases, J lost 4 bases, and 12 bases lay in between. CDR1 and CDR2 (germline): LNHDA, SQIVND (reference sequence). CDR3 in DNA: TGTGCCAGTAGTATTCCCCAGGGGAGCACTGAAGCTTTCTTT. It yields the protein CASSIPQGSTEAFF.

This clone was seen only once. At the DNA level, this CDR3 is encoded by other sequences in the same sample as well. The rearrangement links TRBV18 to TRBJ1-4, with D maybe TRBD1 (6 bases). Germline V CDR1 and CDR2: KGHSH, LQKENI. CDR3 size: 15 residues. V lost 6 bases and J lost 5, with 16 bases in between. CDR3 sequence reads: CASSPGEGGNEKLFF. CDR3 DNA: TGTGCCAGCTCGCCCGGGGAAGGGGGAAATGAAAAACTGTTTTTT.

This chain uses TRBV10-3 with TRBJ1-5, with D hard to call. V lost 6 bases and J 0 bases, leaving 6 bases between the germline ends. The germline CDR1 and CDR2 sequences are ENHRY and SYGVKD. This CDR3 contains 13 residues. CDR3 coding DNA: TGTGCCATCAGGGAAAATAGCAATCAGCCCCAGCATTTT. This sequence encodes CAIRENSNQPQHF.